Shown below are 32 T cell receptor beta chains from a single sample sequenced in a study of neurological immune-mediated disorders. TCRdb re-called the 5' RACE reads with MiXCR, one entry per CDR3 protein. There are 70,000 or so distinct CDR3 sequences in the sample; 5.2% occur only once, and about 2.6% lies in the top ten. The sample taken for sequencing was PBMCs. All receptors come from a young woman with multiple sclerosis.

This clonotype has a count of ten or more. J is TRBJ2-1 and V is TRBV5-1; the D gene is possibly TRBD1 (7 bases). Trimming shortened V by 4 bases and J by 0 bases, and 17 bases separated the two germline ends. The germline CDR1 and CDR2 sequences are SGHRS and YFSETQ. The CDR3 extends over 17 amino acids. CDR3 protein: CASSRAGQTSSYNEQFF. The DNA of the CDR3 is TGCGCCAGCAGCAGGGCGGGACAGACGAGCTCCTACAATGAGCAGTTCTTC.

This clonotype has ten or more counts. CDR3: CATSSGAGENNEQFF. As DNA, the CDR3 is TGTGCCACCAGCAGTGGGGCAGGGGAAAACAATGAGCAGTTCTTC. The chain combines TRBV15 with TRBJ2-1; D possibly corresponds to TRBD1 (6 bases). Trimming took 3 bases from V and 5 from J, leaving 14 bases between them. Germline V gene data show CDR1 as LNHNV and CDR2 as YYDKDF (reference sequence). CDR3 length equals 15 residues.

This clonotype was counted many times. The chain recombines TRBV12-3 or TRBV12-4 with TRBJ1-2; possible D gene TRBD1, 5 bases. The CDR3 is 13 amino acids. V shed 8 bases and J shed 1 base, with 11 bases lying between them. The CDR3: CASGPGLNYGYTF. The CDR3 coding sequence is TGTGCCAGCGGCCCGGGACTTAACTATGGCTACACCTTC.

This clonotype ranks as medium-sized (0.01 to 0.1%). CDR3 sequence reads: CASSWTGGSNQPQHF. CDR3 bases: TGCGCCAGCAGCTGGACAGGGGGCAGCAATCAGCCCCAGCATTTT. This chain links TRBV5-1 with TRBJ1-5, with 11 bases aligning to TRBD1. The CDR3 spans 15 residues. V gave up 3 bases and J gave up 1 base; unmatched junction bases: 0. Germline V gives CDR1 SGHRS, CDR2 YFSETQ.

V is TRBV3-1 and J is TRBJ1-1, with D possibly being TRBD1 (5 bases). Deletions cut 7 bases from V and 0 bases from J, with 15 bases between. CDR3 length equals 15 residues. Germline V gene data show CDR1 as LGHDT and CDR2 as YNNKEL (reference sequence). The CDR3 DNA reads TGTGCCAGCATAGACAGCAACCTATTGAACACTGAAGCTTTCTTT. This codes for CASIDSNLLNTEAFF.

The rearrangement uses TRBV5-1 and TRBJ1-2, with D unresolved. There are 15 residues in the CDR3. Germline V CDR1 and CDR2: SGHRS, YFSETQ. Trimming shortened V by 0 bases and J by 7 bases, and 16 bases separated the two germline ends. The CDR3 loop is CASSLGAGDGGGYTF. CDR3 nucleotide sequence: TGCGCCAGCAGCTTGGGTGCAGGAGACGGTGGTGGCTACACCTTC.

This clonotype was observed many times. J is TRBJ2-7 and V is TRBV28; D not resolved. This CDR3 has 12 residues. Germline loops: CDR1 MDHEN, CDR2 SYDVKM. V was cut by 8 bases and J by 4 bases, with 12 bases left in between. The CDR3 DNA reads TGTGCCAGCTTGAAAGAGAGATACGAGCAGTACTTC. Its translation: CASLKERYEQYF.

The table lists this clonotype with many counts. J is TRBJ2-1 and V is TRBV12-3 or TRBV12-4; no firm D call. The CDR3 loop spans 11 amino acids. Trimming took 6 bases from V and 7 from J, leaving 7 bases between them. CDR3 sequence: CASSLGNEQFF. The CDR3 DNA reads as TGTGCCAGCAGCCTGGGAAATGAGCAGTTCTTC.

In this sample, this clonotype turned up many times. The V gene is TRBV20-1, the J gene TRBJ2-2; the D is unclear. The CDR3 runs to 14 residues. V lost 6 bases, J lost 1 base, and 12 bases lay in between. Germline loops: CDR1 DFQATT, CDR2 SNEGSKA (reference sequence). This chain's CDR3 is CSAFPPRNTGELFF. The CDR3 coding sequence is TGCAGTGCATTTCCGCCTAGGAACACCGGGGAGCTGTTTTTT.

This clonotype appeared many times. V usage is TRBV27 and J usage is TRBJ2-7; D is tentatively TRBD1 or TRBD2 (6 bases each). The CDR3 extends over 18 amino acids. Deletions cut 3 bases from V and 3 bases from J, with 24 bases between. Looked up from germline, CDR1 is MNHEY and CDR2 is SMNVEV (reference sequence). Here the CDR3 reads CASSLGGSVPGSYYEQYF. In DNA form, the CDR3 reads TGTGCCAGCAGTTTGGGGGGCTCGGTGCCCGGATCATACTACGAGCAGTACTTC.

This clonotype was seen ten or more times. The V call is TRBV20-1, the J call TRBJ2-1; 8 bases agree with TRBD1. The germline V gene encodes CDR1 DFQATT and CDR2 SNEGSKA (reference sequence). The ends lost 6 bases at V and 6 bases at J; junction bases unmatched: 16. The CDR3 contains 16 residues. In DNA, the CDR3 is TGCAGTGCCTCATCGACTCAGGGGGCATCAAGCAATGAGCAGTTCTTC. It specifies CSASSTQGASSNEQFF.

This clonotype was observed at least ten times. J is TRBJ1-1 and V is TRBV2, with D uncertain. The germline CDR1 and CDR2 sequences are SNHLY and FYNNEI. The V gene lost 4 bases and the J gene lost 0 bases, with 12 bases spanning the gap. The CDR3 spans 15 residues. CDR3 sequence: CASSGLGPMNTEAFF. The CDR3 region has the DNA TGTGCCAGCAGTGGCTTAGGGCCCATGAACACTGAAGCTTTCTTT. Based on the CDR3 plus reference TRBV2 and TRBJ1-1, the full variable domain is EPEVTQTPSHQVTQMGQEVILRCVPISNHLYFYWYRQILGQKVEFLVSFYNNEISEKSEIFDDQFSVERPDGSNFTLKIRSTKLEDSAMYFCASSGLGPMNTEAFFGQGTRLTVV.

This clonotype was recorded at least ten times. V gene TRBV27 combines with J gene TRBJ1-6; D is ambiguous. Germline lookup yields CDR1 MNHEY and CDR2 SMNVEV (reference sequence). There are 13 residues in the CDR3. Between the trimmed V and J ends, which lost 2 bases and 10 bases, there was a span of 9 bases. DNA for the CDR3: TGTGCCAGCAGTTTAACCAGTAGATCACCCCTCCACTTT. Translating it yields CASSLTSRSPLHF.

The table lists this clonotype with many counts. This chain connects TRBV20-1 to TRBJ1-6; no reliable D call. The length of the CDR3 is 17 residues. Germline V gives CDR1 DFQATT, CDR2 SNEGSKA (reference sequence). The V and J ends lost 1 base and 9 bases respectively, with 22 bases between them. The CDR3 protein is CSARVSPARRSSSPLHF. CDR3 in DNA: TGCAGTGCTAGAGTTTCCCCTGCCCGGCGGAGCTCTTCACCCCTCCACTTT.

This clonotype occurred many times. V and J are TRBV20-1 and TRBJ2-7; 7 bases line up with TRBD1. CDR1 DFQATT and CDR2 SNEGSKA come from the germline V gene (reference sequence). The CDR3 is made up of 14 amino acids. Trimming at V came to 5 bases and at J to 2 bases, leaving 9 bases not matched to a gene. CDR3 amino acids: CSAEAGDRAYEQYF. DNA for the CDR3: TGCAGTGCTGAGGCCGGGGACAGAGCCTACGAGCAGTACTTC.

This clonotype was observed many times. The chain combines TRBV2 with TRBJ2-7; D perhaps matches TRBD2 (6 bases). V lost 5 bases and J 3 bases, leaving 8 bases between the germline ends. Germline V gives CDR1 SNHLY, CDR2 FYNNEI. The CDR3 spans 12 residues. For the CDR3, the DNA is TGTGCCAGCAGTCAGACTAGCTACGAGCAGTACTTC. Translated, it gives CASSQTSYEQYF.

This clonotype was observed at least ten times. The chain joins TRBV7-2 to TRBJ2-1; TRBD2 agrees at 11 bases. CDR3 length: 17 residues. Losses at the gene ends were 1 base for V and 9 bases for J; bases not matched to a gene: 11. The germline V gene encodes CDR1 SGHTA and CDR2 FQGNSA. This CDR3 reads CASSLVAELAGGGEQFF. DNA for the CDR3: TGTGCCAGCAGCTTAGTCGCGGAGCTAGCGGGGGGAGGTGAGCAGTTCTTC. Full variable domain (remainder filled in from reference TRBV7-2 and TRBJ2-1): GAGVSQSPSNKVTEKGKDVELRCDPISGHTALYWYRQSLGQGLEFLIYFQGNSAPDKSGLPSDRFSAERTGGSVSTLTIQRTQQEDSAVYLCASSLVAELAGGGEQFFGPGTRLTVL.

This clonotype has a count of ten or more. This chain joins TRBV12-3 or TRBV12-4 and TRBJ1-5; D gene unclear. The V end was cut by 7 bases, the J end by 7 bases, with 14 bases between. This CDR3 has 13 amino acids. For the CDR3, the DNA is TGTGCCAGCACCGAGGACCACTCGCAGCCCCAGCATTTT. Translating gives CASTEDHSQPQHF.

The table lists this clonotype with many counts. The chain couples TRBV10-3 to TRBJ2-7, with TRBD1 as a possible D gene (5 bases). CDR3 size: 12 residues. Germline CDR1 ENHRY, CDR2 SYGVKD. V lost 10 bases, J lost 3 bases, and 13 bases lay in between. The CDR3: CATMGRDYEQYF. CDR3 DNA sequence: TGTGCCACCATGGGCAGGGACTACGAGCAGTACTTC.

This clonotype showed up many times. CDR3: CASSPTRGGYTF. CDR3 in DNA: TGTGCCAGCAGTCCAACAAGAGGGGGCTACACCTTC. This chain joins TRBV12-3 or TRBV12-4 and TRBJ1-2, with D uncertain. The CDR3 spans 12 residues. V lost 5 bases and J 8 bases, leaving 12 bases between the germline ends.

This clonotype was counted at least ten times. The chain combines TRBV7-9 with TRBJ2-7; 10 nucleotides align to TRBD2. The J segment lost 4 bases and the V segment lost 1 base, leaving 4 bases of the junction unmatched. Germline assignment: CDR1 SEHNR and CDR2 FQNEAQ (reference sequence). This CDR3 region has 15 residues. DNA of the CDR3: TGTGCCAGCAGCTTAGGGACTAGCGGTCAATACGAGCAGTACTTC. It specifies CASSLGTSGQYEQYF.

This clonotype occurred a few times. The genes are TRBV20-1 and TRBJ2-5, with unresolved D. The ends were cut back, 6 bases at V and 4 bases at J, with 6 bases in the middle. The CDR3 contains 10 residues. CDR1 and CDR2 (germline): DFQATT, SNEGSKA (reference sequence). The chain's CDR3 is CSALLETQYF. The CDR3 nucleotides read TGCAGTGCCTTACTAGAGACCCAGTACTTC.

This clonotype showed up many times. This chain uses TRBV5-1 with TRBJ2-3; 7 nucleotides match TRBD1. This CDR3 spans 15 amino acids. The germline CDR1 and CDR2 sequences are SGHRS and YFSETQ. V shed 4 bases, J shed 2 bases, and the junction held 7 bases outside the gene matches. DNA of the CDR3: TGCGCCAGCAGCCCTCAGGGACAGATCACAGATACGCAGTATTTT. Residues: CASSPQGQITDTQYF. The full variable domain, completed using reference TRBV5-1 and TRBJ2-3, is KAGVTQTPRYLIKTRGQQVTLSCSPISGHRSVSWYQQTPGQGLQFLFEYFSETQRNKGNFPGRFSGRQFSNSRSEMNVSTLELGDSALYLCASSPQGQITDTQYFGPGTRLTVL.

This clonotype was seen a few times. V gene TRBV7-6 combines with J gene TRBJ2-3; no definite D call. From germline, CDR1 is SGHVS and CDR2 FNYEAQ. This CDR3 is 12 amino acids long. V dropped 1 base and J dropped 6 bases, with 5 bases sitting between them. CDR3 sequence: CASSLGDDTQYF. CDR3 nucleotide sequence: TGTGCCAGCAGCTTAGGTGACGATACGCAGTATTTT.

In its sample, this clonotype was seen many times. This sequence joins TRBV28 and TRBJ1-2, with 7 positions matching TRBD1. The CDR3 runs 15 residues. CDR1 is MDHEN, CDR2 SYDVKM, per germline. With V trimmed by 7 bases and J by 1 base, 9 bases remained unmatched. The CDR3 nucleotides read TGTGCCAGCACGTCCCCGGGACAGATTAACTATGGCTACACCTTC. Protein: CASTSPGQINYGYTF.

This clonotype was observed a few times. A much larger clone lies a single base off, so this may be a read error. The chain combines TRBV7-2 with TRBJ2-3; D possibly corresponds to TRBD2 (5 bases). The germline gives CDR1 SGHTA, CDR2 FQGNSA. The CDR3 is 13 residues long. CDR3 in amino acids: CASILNTGDTQYF. The CDR3 coding sequence is TGTGCCAGCATCTTAAATACGGGGGATACGCAGTATTTT.

This clonotype showed up just a few times. Mismatch with germline at one junction end may stem from a read error. V is TRBV9 and J is TRBJ1-5; possibly TRBD1 for D (5 bases). Germline-derived CDR1 and CDR2 are SGDLS and YYNGEE. The CDR3 loop spans 14 amino acids. For the CDR3, the DNA is TGTGCCAGCAGCGCGGGGGGAGGGAATCAGCCCCAGAATTTT. This translates into CASSAGGGNQPQNF. Using reference TRBV9 and TRBJ1-5 for the parts outside the CDR3, the full variable domain is DSGVTQTPKHLITATGQRVTLRCSPRSGDLSVYWYQQSLDQGLQFLIQYYNGEERAKGNILERFSAQQFPDLHSELNLSSLELGDSALYFCASSAGGGNQPQNFGDGTRLSIL.

Many counts were recorded for this clonotype. The chain joins TRBV20-1 to TRBJ1-1; 7 positions agree with TRBD1. J was trimmed by 1 base and V by 5 bases; bases with no gene match: 7. Germline V gives CDR1 DFQATT, CDR2 SNEGSKA (reference sequence). The CDR3 is made up of 14 amino acids. The CDR3, as DNA: TGCAGTGCTTCCCCCGGGACAGCGAACACTGAAGCTTTCTTT. Its translation is CSASPGTANTEAFF.

This clonotype was seen many times. The V and J genes are TRBV29-1 and TRBJ1-4, with 7 bases identical to TRBD1. V was clipped by 7 bases and J by 4 bases; unmatched bases: 6. Germline-derived CDR1 and CDR2 are SQVTM and ANQGSEA. The CDR3 contains 13 residues. The CDR3 DNA follows: TGCAGCGCACAGGGGATGGGTAATGAAAAACTGTTTTTT. It encodes CSAQGMGNEKLFF.

The sample holds many counts of this clonotype. The gene calls are TRBV28 and TRBJ2-2; TRBD1 agrees at 10 bases. Germline-derived CDR1 and CDR2 are MDHEN and SYDVKM. The CDR3 has 14 amino acids. Trimming removed 3 bases from V and 5 bases from J; junction bases left unmatched: 0. DNA of the CDR3: TGTGCCAGCAGTTTGGGACAGGGGACCGGGGAGCTGTTTTTT. It translates to CASSLGQGTGELFF.

The chain recombines TRBV12-3 or TRBV12-4 with TRBJ2-5; D ambiguous. The CDR3 is made up of 13 amino acids. The V and J ends lost 4 bases and 0 bases respectively, with 6 bases between them. CDR3 protein: CASSSGHQETQYF. As DNA, the CDR3 is TGTGCCAGCAGTTCTGGGCACCAAGAGACCCAGTACTTC.

This clonotype was seen many times. The chain has TRBV5-1 and TRBJ2-7; D could derive from TRBD1 or TRBD2 (5 bases each). This CDR3 spans 15 amino acids. Between the trimmed V and J ends, which lost 1 base and 7 bases, there was a span of 18 bases. CDR1 and CDR2 from the germline V gene are SGHRS and YFSETQ. The CDR3 sequence: CASSLTGHRDEEQYF. The CDR3 DNA is TGCGCCAGCAGCTTGACTGGACACCGGGATGAAGAGCAGTACTTC.